A selection of T cell receptor beta chains follows, all from one sample in a study of control samples from healthy donors and cancer patients. TCRdb's table, derived via immunoSEQ multiplex PCR, lists solely in-frame clones and lacks some. The table shows roughly 150,000 clones, with roughly 92% occurring only once. Sequencing was performed on blood. Receptor source: a man aged 45-60 years in good health. Both conserved end residues are part of each CDR3. The D gene is left open where the match is weak. Expanded clones are given a class, and other clones once, few, many or no size at all.

TRBJ2-1 16 TRBD2 . TRBV5-4 TGTGCCAGCAGCAGGACTAGCGGGAGGGTTTTGAATGAGCAGTTCTTC CASSRTSGRVLNEQFF
TRBJ2-3 13 . . TRBV7-3 TGTGCCAGCAGCTTAGCAGAGTGGAGAACGCAGTATTTT CASSLAEWRTQYF
TRBJ2-7 13 TRBD1 . TRBV6-5 TGTGCCACCGAGGGGGCAGGCTCCTACGAGCAGTACTTC CATEGAGSYEQYF
TRBJ2-1 16 TRBD2 . TRBV27 TGTGCCAGCAGTTTAAAGGCGGGACTAGCTTCCAATGAGCAGTTCTTC CASSLKAGLASNEQFF
TRBJ1-2 12 . . TRBV27 TGTGCCACTTTTAGACCCCGGTGGGGCTACACCTTC CATFRPRWGYTF
TRBJ2-3 16 TRBD2 . TRBV19 TGTGCCAGTAGTGGGGGGACTAGCGGGGACACAGATACGCAGTATTTT CASSGGTSGDTDTQYF
TRBJ2-1 15 TRBD2 . TRBV28 TGTGCCAGCTCGATCCGGGTTAGCGGGAGCAATGAGCAGTTCTTC CASSIRVSGSNEQFF
TRBJ2-5 16 . . TRBV5-6 TGTGCCAGCAGCTTGGAAGGTTACAGCCTCCAAGAGACCCAGTACTTC CASSLEGYSLQETQYF
TRBJ2-7 15 TRBD1 . TRBV5-1 TGCGCCAGCAGCTTTGGGACAGGGCGGACCTACGAGCAGTACTTC CASSFGTGRTYEQYF
TRBJ2-3 16 . . TRBV5-8 TGTGCCAGCAGCTTCGGGTCAGGGGAAAACACAGATACGCAGTATTTT CASSFGSGENTDTQYF
TRBJ2-7 11 . . TRBV5-1 TGCGCCAGCAGCTTGGACTACGAGCAGTACTTC CASSLDYEQYF
TRBJ2-1 14 . . TRBV29-1 TGCAGCGTGCCCGGACTGGGTTCCTACAATGAGCAGTTCTTC CSVPGLGSYNEQFF
TRBJ1-3 15 . . TRBV15 TGTGCCACCAGCAGAGAAGACACGTCTGGAAACACCATATATTTT CATSREDTSGNTIYF
TRBJ1-6 14 TRBD1 . TRBV27 TGTGCCAGCAACCTACAGGGGGGAGGTTCACCCCTCCACTTT CASNLQGGGSPLHF
TRBJ1-2 10 . once TRBV2 TGTGCCAGCAGTCAGGCAGGCTACACCTTC CASSQAGYTF
TRBJ2-5 13 . . TRBV7-2 TGTGCCAGCAGCCACGGGCAAGAAGAGACCCAGTACTTC CASSHGQEETQYF
TRBJ1-4 13 . . TRBV19 TGTGCCAGTAGTATACCACAGGGTGAAAAACTGTTTTTT CASSIPQGEKLFF
TRBJ1-2 14 . . TRBV13 TGTGCCAGCAGCCGTGGGGGGATAAACTATGGCTACACCTTC CASSRGGINYGYTF
TRBJ2-1 17 . . TRBV11-3 TGTGCCAGCAGCTTAGGTGTCACACCTAGGGTTGGGAGTGAGCAGTTCTTC CASSLGVTPRVGSEQFF
TRBJ2-1 16 TRBD1 . TRBV4-1 TGCGCCAGCAGCCAAGCCGGACAGGGGAGAAGCAATGAGCAGTTCTTC CASSQAGQGRSNEQFF
TRBJ2-3 12 . once TRBV6-2/TRBV6-3 TGTGCCAGCAGTCTAAACACAGATACGCAGTATTTT CASSLNTDTQYF
TRBJ1-1 16 . . TRBV28 TGTGCCAGCAGATATGACCCGGGACGCTGGGACACTGAAGCTTTCTTT CASRYDPGRWDTEAFF
TRBJ2-7 16 . . TRBV19 TGTGCCAGTAGTACTGCTGTGGGACATATCACCTACGAGCAGTACTTC CASSTAVGHITYEQYF
TRBJ2-7 16 . . TRBV24-1 TGTGCCACCAGTGATTTGCCCGGGTCGTTACCATACGAGCAGTACTTC CATSDLPGSLPYEQYF
TRBJ1-4 14 . . TRBV28 TGTGCCAGCAGCGTGGGGGGAGGGAGTGAAAAACTGTTTTTT CASSVGGGSEKLFF
TRBJ1-4 15 . . TRBV15 TGTGCCACCAGCATGGGGGGTGCAACTAATGAAAAACTGTTTTTT CATSMGGATNEKLFF
TRBJ2-5 14 . . TRBV28 TGTGCCAGCCTCACTGTACAGGGCGGGGAGACCCAGTACTTC CASLTVQGGETQYF
TRBJ2-2 15 . . TRBV2 TGTGCCAGCAGTGAAAACAGGAAGGTCGCCGGGGAGCTGTTTTTT CASSENRKVAGELFF
TRBJ1-4 13 . . TRBV18 TGTGCCAGCTCACCGGGACTTAATGAAAAACTGTTTTTT CASSPGLNEKLFF
TRBJ2-1 18 TRBD2 once TRBV24-1 TGTGCCACCAGTGATTCCCTCGGTAGCGGGAACACCTACAATGAGCAGTTCTTC CATSDSLGSGNTYNEQFF
TRBJ1-3 16 . . TRBV7-6 TGTGCCAGCAGCTCCCGGACGGCGAGCTCTGGAAACACCATATATTTT CASSSRTASSGNTIYF
TRBJ1-4 14 . . TRBV6-5 TGTGCCAGCACCCACCGGGGAGTCGAAGAAAAACTGTTTTTT CASTHRGVEEKLFF
TRBJ1-5 15 . . TRBV6-1 TGTGCCAGCAGTGAAGGGGAAATGACGGGGCAGCCCCAGCATTTT CASSEGEMTGQPQHF
TRBJ2-7 11 . . TRBV11-2 TGTGCCAGCAGTCCTAGCTACGAGCAGTACTTC CASSPSYEQYF
TRBJ2-2 15 TRBD2 . TRBV29-1 TGCAGCGCCCAGGGACTAGCGGGAGGTGGCGGGGAGCTGTTTTTT CSAQGLAGGGGELFF
TRBJ1-6 15 . once TRBV27 TGTGCCAGCAGGCGCCAGGGAACCTATAATTCACCCCTCCACTTT CASRRQGTYNSPLHF
TRBJ2-7 12 . . TRBV3-1/TRBV3-2 TGTGCCAGCAGCCAAGGCACGAACGAGCAGTACTTC CASSQGTNEQYF
TRBJ2-1 12 . few TRBV9 TGTGCCAGCAGCGTAGGGGACAATGAGCAGTTCTTC CASSVGDNEQFF
TRBJ1-1 16 . . TRBV4-1 TGCGCCAGCAGCCATGCTGGGCTCACCATGAACACTGAAGCTTTCTTT CASSHAGLTMNTEAFF
TRBJ1-6 15 . . TRBV4-1 TGCGCCAGCAGCCAAGGGGGTCAGACTAATTCACCCCTCCACTTT CASSQGGQTNSPLHF
TRBJ2-7 14 . . TRBV3-1/TRBV3-2 TGTGCCAGCAGCCAAGCGGACAAAACCTACGAGCAGTACTTC CASSQADKTYEQYF